The 32 T cell receptor beta chains reported below all come from one sample, sequenced in a study of blood T cell repertoires in COVID-19. This table comes from immunoSEQ multiplex PCR, and its TCRdb copy is limited to in-frame clones, with some not included. Found here are roughly 300,000 clones, roughly 83% of them singletons; the top ten hold roughly 1.6%. Sequencing was carried out using peripheral blood. These receptor sequences come from a woman aged 45 to 65 with acute or convalescent COVID-19.

The CDR3: CASSQDLVAGGEQFF. As DNA, the CDR3 is TGCGCCAGCAGCCAAGATCTGGTAGCGGGAGGGGAGCAGTTCTTC. This rearrangement joins TRBV4-1 to TRBJ2-1; 11 bases align to TRBD2. CDR3 length: 15 residues. Germline lookup yields CDR1 MGHRA and CDR2 YSYEKL. V shed 0 bases and J 10 bases; nucleotides not matched to a gene: 5.

The CDR3 reads CASKPSGSIYEQFF. DNA for the CDR3: TGTGCCAGTAAACCTAGCGGGAGTATTTATGAGCAGTTCTTC. The chain recombines TRBV19 with TRBJ2-1, with 10 bases that match TRBD2. Trimming took 7 bases from V and 8 from J; bases not matched to a gene: 8. This CDR3 is 14 amino acids long. The germline gives CDR1 LNHDA, CDR2 SQIVND (reference sequence).

In the case of this clone: The identical CDR3 is also encoded by other nucleotide sequences in the sample. The chain recombines TRBV5-1 with TRBJ1-4; no definite D call. Germline CDR1 reads SGHRS; CDR2 reads YFSETQ. Trimming took 5 bases from V and 2 from J, leaving 7 bases between them. The CDR3 has 13 amino acids. CDR3 DNA: TGCGCCAGCAGGGGAGGGACTAATGAAAAACTGTTTTTT. Protein: CASRGGTNEKLFF.

The chain recombines TRBV12-3 or TRBV12-4 with TRBJ2-5; no clear D. This CDR3 contains 12 residues. Trimming removed 6 bases from V and 5 bases from J, with 10 bases in between. In DNA, the CDR3 is TGTGCCAGCAGCCGCCGGGTGGAGACCCAGTACTTC. This gives the protein CASSRRVETQYF.

The V call is TRBV29-1, the J call TRBJ1-1, with D unclear. Germline loops: CDR1 SQVTM, CDR2 ANQGSEA. The CDR3 spans 11 residues. Trimming took off 5 bases at V and 3 bases at J, with 7 bases between the two ends. The CDR3 sequence is CSVLGDTEAFF. As DNA, the CDR3 is TGCAGCGTTCTCGGGGACACTGAAGCTTTCTTT.

The V and J genes are TRBV2 and TRBJ1-1; a possible D gene is TRBD1 (5 bases). The germline V gene encodes CDR1 SNHLY and CDR2 FYNNEI. There are 14 residues in the CDR3. Deletions cut 5 bases from V and 5 bases from J, with 15 bases between. CDR3 DNA sequence: TGTGCCAGCAGTCCCGATGGAGGGGAGACTGAAGCTTTCTTT. It is translated as CASSPDGGETEAFF.

This chain uses TRBV7-8 with TRBJ2-7; tentatively, D is TRBD2 (6 bases). Germline values: CDR1 SGHVS, CDR2 FQNEAQ. This CDR3 comprises 15 residues. V was cut by 0 bases and J by 2 bases, with 11 bases left in between. CDR3 region: CASSLASGDPYEQYF. The CDR3 bases are TGTGCCAGCAGCTTAGCTAGCGGAGACCCCTACGAGCAGTACTTC. The full variable domain, in which reference TRBV7-8 and TRBJ2-7 provide the parts outside the CDR3, is GAGVSQSPRYKVAKRGQDVALRCDPISGHVSLFWYQQALGQGPEFLTYFQNEAQLDKSGLPSDRFFAERPEGSVSTLKIQRTQQEDSAVYLCASSLASGDPYEQYFGPGTRLTVT.

V gene TRBV28 combines with J gene TRBJ2-7; 7 bases align to TRBD1. The CDR3 sequence is 13 residues long. Per the germline V gene, CDR1 is MDHEN and CDR2 is SYDVKM. Trimming took 6 bases from V and 5 from J; bases not matched to a gene: 7. The CDR3 reads CASSPTGRHEQYF. CDR3 nucleotide sequence: TGTGCCAGCAGCCCGACAGGGAGACACGAGCAGTACTTC.

J is TRBJ2-3 and V is TRBV3-1 (or the pseudogene TRBV3-2); possibly TRBD2 for D (6 bases). The CDR3 extends over 16 amino acids. Deletions cut 4 bases from V and 2 bases from J, with 16 bases between. Germline-derived CDR1 and CDR2 are LGHDT and YNNKEL (reference sequence). The CDR3: CASSLASGLNTDTQYF. CDR3 DNA: TGTGCCAGCAGCCTTGCCTCGGGACTCAACACAGATACGCAGTATTTT.

The V gene is TRBV28, the J gene TRBJ1-2, with 12 bases identical to TRBD1. From germline, CDR1 is MDHEN and CDR2 SYDVKM. The CDR3 extends over 17 amino acids. Trimming removed 5 bases from V and 4 bases from J; junction bases left unmatched: 11. The CDR3 region is CASSPRDRGLLGYGYTF. As DNA, the CDR3 is TGTGCCAGCAGTCCCCGGGACAGGGGGCTCCTAGGCTATGGCTACACCTTC.

This sequence joins TRBV28 and TRBJ2-3; 8 bases agree with TRBD1. CDR1 is MDHEN and CDR2 is SYDVKM in the germline V gene. This CDR3 spans 17 amino acids. V lost 3 bases and J lost 6; bases outside the gene matches: 14. The CDR3 loop is CASSLEHRTGLRDTQYF. DNA for the CDR3: TGTGCCAGCAGTTTGGAGCACAGGACAGGGTTAAGGGATACGCAGTATTTT.

This chain's CDR3 is CASSPRWREGTGELFF. CDR3 coding DNA: TGTGCCAGCAGCCCCCGTTGGCGGGAGGGTACCGGGGAGCTGTTTTTT. This sequence joins TRBV11-2 and TRBJ2-2; 9 bases align to TRBD2. In germline, CDR1 is SGHAT, CDR2 FQNNGV. The CDR3 extends over 16 amino acids. V trimming: 5 bases; J trimming: 5 bases; junction bases outside the gene matches: 9.

This rearrangement joins TRBV24-1 to TRBJ2-3, with TRBD1 matching 10 bases. Trimming cost V 5 bases and J 5 bases; bases outside gene matches: 6. The CDR3 runs 15 residues. Looked up from germline, CDR1 is KGHDR and CDR2 is SFDVKD. The CDR3 nucleotides are TGTGCCACCAGTGGCGACAGGGGGCATGGAGATACGCAGTATTTT. This encodes CATSGDRGHGDTQYF.

The V gene is TRBV30, the J gene TRBJ2-4; 7 bases line up with TRBD2. Germline V lookup: CDR1 GTSNPN, CDR2 SVGIG (reference sequence). The CDR3 runs 14 residues. J was trimmed by 7 bases and V by 2 bases; bases with no gene match: 8. The CDR3: CAWSTAGVLNIQYF. CDR3 nucleotides: TGTGCCTGGAGTACCGCGGGGGTTCTGAACATTCAGTACTTC.

The chain has TRBV5-1 and TRBJ2-3, with TRBD1 as a possible D gene (6 bases). Trimming stripped 4 bases from V and 6 bases from J, with 12 bases between. CDR3 length: 13 amino acids. Germline lookup yields CDR1 SGHRS and CDR2 YFSETQ. CDR3 in DNA: TGCGCCAGCAGCAGTGACAGGCCTGATACGCAGTATTTT. Its translation: CASSSDRPDTQYF.

The chain joins TRBV19 to TRBJ2-1; D perhaps matches TRBD2 (5 bases). CDR1 LNHDA and CDR2 SQIVND come from the germline V gene (reference sequence). V shed 1 base and J shed 9 bases, with 13 bases lying between them. The CDR3 has 14 amino acids. CDR3 nucleotides: TGTGCCAGTAGTATAGTGGCTAGCCGGCGTGAGCAGTTCTTC. It yields the protein CASSIVASRREQFF. Full variable domain (rest looked up from reference TRBV19 and TRBJ2-1): DGGITQSPKYLFRKEGQNVTLSCEQNLNHDAMYWYRQDPGQGLRLIYYSQIVNDFQKGDIAEGYSVSREKKESFPLTVTSAQKNPTAFYLCASSIVASRREQFFGPGTRLTVL.

V and J are TRBV4-2 and TRBJ2-7; TRBD2 matches at 14 bases. J gave up 4 bases and V 5 bases, and 10 bases lay outside the gene matches. The CDR3 length is 17 residues. Germline-derived CDR1 and CDR2 are LGHNA and YNFKEQ. In nucleotides, the CDR3 is TGTGCCAGCAGCGATTCGGGGACTAGCGGGAGTAGTTACGAGCAGTACTTC. It specifies CASSDSGTSGSSYEQYF.

A remark on this clone: The sample contains more than one DNA sequence encoding this CDR3. This chain links TRBV19 with TRBJ1-3; D uncertain. Trimming took 8 bases from V and 4 from J, leaving 12 bases between them. Germline-derived CDR1 and CDR2 are LNHDA and SQIVND (reference sequence). There are 13 residues in the CDR3. This CDR3 is CASSPVSGNTIYF. Written as DNA, the CDR3 is TGTGCCAGTTCACCGGTCTCCGGAAACACCATATATTTT.

This chain links TRBV3-1 (or the pseudogene TRBV3-2) with TRBJ2-3; no firm D call. The V gene lost 4 bases and the J gene lost 2 bases, with 4 bases spanning the gap. Germline values: CDR1 LGHDT, CDR2 YNNKEL (reference sequence). The CDR3 is made up of 12 amino acids. CDR3 in amino acids: CASSLYTDTQYF. The CDR3, as DNA: TGTGCCAGCAGCCTCTACACAGATACGCAGTATTTT.

The chain is built from TRBV27 and TRBJ1-5; maybe TRBD1 (5 bases). The CDR3 contains 15 residues. CDR1 and CDR2 (germline): MNHEY, SMNVEV (reference sequence). Trimming took 4 bases from V and 4 from J, leaving 14 bases between them. CDR3 in amino acids: CASSSGTRGNQPQHF. The CDR3 nucleotides are TGTGCCAGCAGTTCCGGGACCCGGGGGAATCAGCCCCAGCATTTT.

This chain joins TRBV5-1 and TRBJ1-2; maybe TRBD1 (6 bases). Germline CDR1 is SGHRS and CDR2 is YFSETQ. The CDR3 runs to 12 residues. Trimming took off 4 bases at V and 7 bases at J, with 11 bases between the two ends. Written as DNA, the CDR3 is TGCGCCAGCAGCCCGGGACAATCTGGCTACACCTTC. Its translation: CASSPGQSGYTF.

The J gene is TRBJ1-5, the V gene TRBV6-5; TRBD1 might be the D (5 bases). In germline, CDR1 is MNHEY, CDR2 SVGAGI. This CDR3 is 15 amino acids long. V lost 0 bases and J 6 bases, leaving 12 bases between the germline ends. CDR3 bases: TGTGCCAGCAGTTACTCTCTGGGGGGTGGTCAGCCCCAGCATTTT. The encoded protein is CASSYSLGGGQPQHF.

The J gene is TRBJ2-2, the V gene TRBV5-5, with a tentative D call TRBD2 (5 bases). Trimming left V 5 bases short and J 2 bases short, with 16 bases between. The germline V gene encodes CDR1 SGHKS and CDR2 YYEKEE (reference sequence). This CDR3 contains 16 residues. The CDR3 DNA reads as TGTGCCAGCAGTGGGTGGGGAGCGGAAAACACCGGGGAGCTGTTTTTT. This encodes CASSGWGAENTGELFF. Full variable domain (missing parts from reference TRBV5-5 and TRBJ2-2): DAGVTQSPTHLIKTRGQQVTLRCSPISGHKSVSWYQQVLGQGPQFIFQYYEKEERGRGNFPDRFSARQFPNYSSELNVNALLLGDSALYLCASSGWGAENTGELFFGEGSRLTVL.

This sequence joins TRBV28 and TRBJ2-7; no clear D. This CDR3 has 13 amino acids. CDR1 and CDR2 from the germline V gene are MDHEN and SYDVKM. Trimming took off 6 bases at V and 2 bases at J, with 11 bases between the two ends. CDR3 residues: CASRIGSTYEQYF. The CDR3 coding sequence is TGTGCCAGCAGGATCGGGTCTACCTACGAGCAGTACTTC. Drawing the rest from reference TRBV28 and TRBJ2-7, the complete variable domain is DVKVTQSSRYLVKRTGEKVFLECVQDMDHENMFWYRQDPGLGLRLIYFSYDVKMKEKGDIPEGYSVSREKKERFSLILESASTNQTSMYLCASRIGSTYEQYFGPGTRLTVT.

J is TRBJ1-5 and V is TRBV6-5; perhaps TRBD1 as D (6 bases). Germline V lookup: CDR1 MNHEY, CDR2 SVGAGI. The CDR3 loop spans 15 amino acids. The V gene lost 5 bases and the J gene lost 1 base, with 12 bases spanning the gap. CDR3 bases: TGTGCCAGCAGTCGCAGCGGGGGCAGCAATCAGCCCCAGCATTTT. This sequence encodes CASSRSGGSNQPQHF.

This clone was counted a single time. V usage is TRBV15 and J usage is TRBJ2-6; D not certain. The V gene's germline CDR1 is LNHNV and CDR2 YYDKDF (reference sequence). The CDR3 is 14 residues long. V was pared by 8 bases and J by 0 bases, with 8 bases between. The CDR3 here is CATLPFSGANVLTF. The CDR3 DNA sequence: TGTGCCACCCTCCCTTTCTCTGGGGCCAACGTCCTGACTTTC.

V and J are TRBV5-8 and TRBJ1-2, with D hard to call. This CDR3 region has 12 residues. Germline V gene lookup returns CDR1 SGHTS and CDR2 YDEGEE. Deletions cut 5 bases from V and 7 bases from J, with 12 bases between. CDR3 sequence reads: CASSRWGAGYTF. As DNA, the CDR3 is TGTGCCAGCAGTCGTTGGGGAGCTGGCTACACCTTC. Filled out from reference TRBV5-8 and TRBJ1-2, the complete variable domain reads EAGVTQSPTHLIKTRGQQATLRCSPISGHTSVYWYQQALGLGLQFLLWYDEGEERNRGNFPPRFSGRQFPNYSSELNVNALELEDSALYLCASSRWGAGYTFGSGTRLTVV.

In regard to this clone: Distinct nucleotide sequences in the sample also encode this CDR3. This chain uses TRBV9 with TRBJ2-1; TRBD2 matches 9 bases. Trimming at V came to 1 base and at J to 4 bases, leaving 0 bases not matched to a gene. The CDR3 runs to 14 residues. Germline CDR1 SGDLS, CDR2 YYNGEE. The CDR3 sequence is CASSVLAGYNEQFF. The CDR3 DNA reads TGTGCCAGCAGCGTACTAGCGGGATACAATGAGCAGTTCTTC.

This clone came up a few times. The chain recombines TRBV28 with TRBJ2-7; 9 bases fit TRBD2. CDR1 and CDR2 (germline): MDHEN, SYDVKM. With V trimmed by 1 base and J by 3 bases, 10 bases remained unmatched. The length of the CDR3 is 17 residues. The CDR3 sequence is CASSLSTVAGDLYEQYF. DNA of the CDR3: TGTGCCAGCAGTTTATCGACCGTAGCGGGGGATCTCTACGAGCAGTACTTC.

This clone was picked up one time. The gene calls are TRBV9 and TRBJ2-2; D not resolved. CDR3 length: 15 amino acids. Deletions cut 0 bases from V and 4 bases from J, with 10 bases between. Germline V lookup: CDR1 SGDLS, CDR2 YYNGEE. Here the CDR3 reads CASSVEIRSTGELFF. The DNA of the CDR3 is TGTGCCAGCAGCGTAGAGATTAGGAGCACCGGGGAGCTGTTTTTT.

The rearrangement uses TRBV5-1 and TRBJ1-6, with unresolved D. Germline loops: CDR1 SGHRS, CDR2 YFSETQ. The CDR3 is made up of 14 amino acids. V lost 7 bases and J lost 5, with 13 bases in between. CDR3 sequence reads: CASRGRGNNSPLHF. The CDR3 DNA reads as TGCGCCAGCCGTGGTCGGGGAAATAATTCACCCCTCCACTTT.

This sequence joins TRBV6-5 and TRBJ2-7; D may be TRBD1 (5 bases). Germline CDR1 and CDR2: MNHEY and SVGAGI. The CDR3 is 15 residues long. V lost 4 bases and J 2 bases, leaving 15 bases between the germline ends. The chain's CDR3 is CASSSRTSRPYEQYF. CDR3 nucleotides: TGTGCCAGCAGTTCAAGGACAAGCCGACCCTACGAGCAGTACTTC.